This T cell receptor (beta chain) was retrieved from a study of T-cell reconstitution after alpha-beta-depleted transplantation in children. This clonotype was seen many times. V was pared by 0 bases and J by 6 bases, with 15 bases between. The CDR3 totals 15 residues. Germline CDR1 is DFQATT and CDR2 is SNEGSKA (reference sequence). Preparation of the TCRbeta library used unique molecular identifiers. TCRdb called the PCR reads again in MiXCR, with one record for every CDR3 protein. Found here are some 400,000 distinct CDR3 sequences, 20% of them singletons; the top ten hold about 3.8%. Sequences were derived from PBMCs from the stem cell graft donor, sampled from the stem cell graft. The TCR sequence derives from a human donor who donated a stem cell graft to a child with acute myeloid leukemia. The chain couples TRBV20-1 to TRBJ1-5, with D possibly matching TRBD1 (5 bases). In nucleotides, the CDR3 is TGCAGTGCTAGAGATGGTGGCAGGGAGAGTCAGCCCCAGCATTTT. Protein product: CSARDGGRESQPQHF.